This TCR beta chain emerged from a study of blood T cells in healthy people across ages. A sample-barcoded 5' primer and a J-beta primer mix were used in a second PCR of roughly 7 to 11 cycles. TCRdb passed the 5' RACE reads through MiXCR, listing each CDR3 protein once. The repertoire holds roughly 1,300,000 distinct CDR3 sequences, with approximately 60% as singletons. Germline CDR1 reads MNHEY; CDR2 reads SMNVEV (reference sequence). CDR3 length equals 13 residues. V lost 3 bases to trimming and J lost 6 bases, with 10 bases between them. Total RNA extraction produced at least 6 micrograms (per sample) for the study.

The receptor's source is a man aged 18 to 35 in good health. The rearrangement joins TRBV27 to TRBJ2-3; D call uncertain. What was sequenced was blood. The chain's CDR3 is CASSLSGHDTQYF. Here the CDR3 DNA reads TGTGCCAGCAGTTTGTCGGGCCACGATACGCAGTATTTT.